This T cell receptor (beta chain) was captured by sequencing in a study of cytotoxic CD8 clonotypes in ibrutinib-treated CLL. On the study more broadly: By median around 66 months, around twelve had progressed and roughly 15 stayed remitted; responses had been 2 complete and roughly 24 partial. Study findings and constraints: Clonality was higher at ibrutinib response and returned toward baseline at progression.

In the case of this clone: What it binds is unknown.

Target depth was 1 in 200,000 to 1 in 1 million T cells, about 10x per clonotype. TCRdb's copy holds only in-frame clones and misses some; the assay was immunoSEQ multiplex PCR. The table lists 40,000 or so clones, about three quarters of them singletons. Germline loops: CDR1 SEHNR, CDR2 FQNEAQ (reference sequence). V shed 5 bases and J shed 2 bases, with 14 bases lying between them. This CDR3 comprises 15 residues. The sequences come from PBMCs, collected at disease progression, from a patient treated with ibrutinib. The rearrangement links TRBV7-9 to TRBJ2-3; no definite D call. The receptor's source is a human donor with chronic lymphocytic leukemia. The CDR3 reads CASSPSLGVTDTQYF. The CDR3 nucleotides read TGTGCCAGCAGCCCCTCGTTGGGTGTCACAGATACGCAGTATTTT.